The 8 T cell receptor beta chains given below trace back to one sample, sequenced in a study of beta chain features in type 1 diabetes. Whole-study findings and limits: Patients with Type 1 diabetes showed moderately but significantly shorter TCRB CDR3s in all four CD4+ subsets.

No cognate antigen is known for these TCRs. The entirety of the isolated RNA underwent reverse transcription, so expressed TCRB transcripts were sequenced. Using immunoSEQ multiplex PCR, the repertoire was profiled, and TCRdb retains in-frame clones only, with some absent. The sample lists about 340,000 clones; around an eighth were seen once. Material for sequencing was naive CD4+ T cells from blood. These receptor sequences come from a woman aged 18-35 years with type 1 diabetes.

This chain's CDR3 is CASSLGGISWTGELFF. The CDR3 nucleotides read TGCGCCAGCAGCTTGGGAGGGATTTCGTGGACCGGGGAGCTGTTTTTT. The V call is TRBV5-1, the J call TRBJ2-2; possible D gene TRBD2, 5 bases. Deletions cut 0 bases from V and 5 bases from J, with 14 bases between. The CDR3 is 16 residues long. Per the germline V gene, CDR1 is SGHRS and CDR2 is YFSETQ.

This chain connects TRBV5-1 to TRBJ2-7; 7 nucleotides agree with TRBD2. This CDR3 comprises 13 residues. V shed 3 bases, J shed 5 bases, and the junction held 5 bases outside the gene matches. CDR1 is SGHRS, CDR2 YFSETQ, per germline. The CDR3 region is CASSWGGIDEQYF. DNA of the CDR3: TGCGCCAGCAGCTGGGGGGGGATTGACGAGCAGTACTTC.

The chain is built from TRBV9 and TRBJ1-5; 10 bases are a match to TRBD1. Unmatched junction bases numbered 3, after V lost 3 bases and J lost 0 bases. The CDR3 covers 16 residues. The germline gives CDR1 SGDLS, CDR2 YYNGEE. The CDR3 region has the DNA TGTGCCAGCAGCGAGAGGACAGGGGGTAGCAATCAGCCCCAGCATTTT. It yields the protein CASSERTGGSNQPQHF.

The gene calls are TRBV18 and TRBJ2-5; D is perhaps TRBD1 (6 bases). Deletions cut 1 base from V and 2 bases from J, with 8 bases between. The CDR3 is 14 residues long. CDR1 and CDR2 (germline): KGHSH, LQKENI. The DNA of the CDR3 is TGTGCCAGCTCACCACGACAGGTACAAGAGACCCAGTACTTC. Protein product: CASSPRQVQETQYF.

The CDR3 spells CASRFGETSVNEQFF. The DNA for the CDR3 is TGCGCCAGCAGGTTCGGCGAGACTAGCGTTAATGAGCAGTTCTTC. This chain joins TRBV5-1 and TRBJ2-1, with 8 bases aligning to TRBD2. Germline trimming cut 5 bases from V and 7 bases from J; bases unmatched to any gene: 11. Germline CDR1 SGHRS, CDR2 YFSETQ. The CDR3 extends over 15 amino acids.

This clone occurred a few times. The chain joins TRBV7-2 to TRBJ1-5, with 9 bases aligning to TRBD1. V lost 3 bases and J lost 5; bases outside the gene matches: 5. The CDR3 is made up of 15 amino acids. Germline-derived CDR1 and CDR2 are SGHTA and FQGNSA. CDR3 coding DNA: TGTGCCAGCAGCTTCGACAGGGGGACCGATCAGCCCCAGCATTTT. Protein product: CASSFDRGTDQPQHF.

The chain carries TRBV7-9 and TRBJ2-7, with TRBD1 identical over 10 bases. Germline-derived CDR1 and CDR2 are SEHNR and FQNEAQ (reference sequence). Unmatched junction bases numbered 13, after V lost 7 bases and J lost 4 bases. The CDR3 sequence is 16 residues long. This chain's CDR3 is CASTSSRDRGRYEQYF. The DNA of the CDR3 is TGTGCCAGCACCTCAAGCCGGGACAGGGGACGATACGAGCAGTACTTC.

The genes are TRBV15 and TRBJ2-6; D perhaps matches TRBD2 (6 bases). This CDR3 contains 15 residues. V lost 7 bases and J lost 0, with 10 bases in between. The germline CDR1 and CDR2 sequences are LNHNV and YYDKDF (reference sequence). CDR3 sequence (DNA): TGTGCCACCACCGGGCGGGGCTCTGGGGCCAACGTCCTGACTTTC. As protein: CATTGRGSGANVLTF.